Included here is one T cell receptor (beta chain) sequence, with context. The target antigen is unknown. The data belong to a study of identifying expanded T cells in peripheral blood. Study-wide results and limits: Roughly 2-week clone count variance significantly increased as total template count grew. Technical replicates showed roughly 1.2 changed clones; roughly two weeks about 16.4; four weeks 19.

No infections or other immune events were documented during collection. Germline lookup yields CDR1 SGHKS and CDR2 YYEKEE (reference sequence). This CDR3 has 17 amino acids. The V and J ends lost 1 base and 1 base respectively, with 17 bases between them. Profiling relied on immunoSEQ multiplex PCR, and the TCRdb table lists in-frame clones only, not all of them. This table holds about 100,000 clones, about 90% found once. This sequence originates from a person aged 18 to 70 in good health. The chain employs TRBV5-5 and TRBJ1-1; D call uncertain. Sequencing was carried out using blood. For the CDR3, the DNA is TGTGCCAGCAGCTTGAAGCCCCCTAGGTTCCCGAACACTGAAGCTTTCTTT. Amino acid sequence: CASSLKPPRFPNTEAFF.